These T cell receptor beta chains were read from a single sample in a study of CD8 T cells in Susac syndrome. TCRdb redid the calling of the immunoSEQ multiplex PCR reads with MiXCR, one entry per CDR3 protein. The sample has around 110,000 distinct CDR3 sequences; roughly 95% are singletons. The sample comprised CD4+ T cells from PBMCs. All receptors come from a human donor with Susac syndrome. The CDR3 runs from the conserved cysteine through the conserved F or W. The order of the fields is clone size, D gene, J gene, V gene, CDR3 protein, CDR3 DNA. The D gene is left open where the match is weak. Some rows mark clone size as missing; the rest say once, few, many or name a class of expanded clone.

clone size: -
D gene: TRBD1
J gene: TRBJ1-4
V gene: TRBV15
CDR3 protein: CATSSGQGREKLFF
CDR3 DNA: TGTGCCACCAGCAGTGGACAGGGTCGAGAAAAACTGTTTTTT

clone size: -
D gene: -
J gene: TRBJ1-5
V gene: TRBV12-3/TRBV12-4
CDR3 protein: CASSLKSNQPQHF
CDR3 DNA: TGTGCCAGCAGTTTAAAGAGCAATCAGCCCCAGCATTTT

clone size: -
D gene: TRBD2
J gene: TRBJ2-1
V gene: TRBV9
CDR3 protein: CASSPTSGSYNEQFF
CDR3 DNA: TGTGCCAGCAGCCCCACTAGCGGGAGCTACAATGAGCAGTTCTTC

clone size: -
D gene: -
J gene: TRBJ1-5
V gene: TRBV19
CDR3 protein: CASSPPNNQPQHF
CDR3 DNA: TGTGCCAGTAGTCCTCCGAACAATCAGCCCCAGCATTTT

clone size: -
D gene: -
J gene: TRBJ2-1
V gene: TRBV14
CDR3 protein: CASSPIGIEQFF
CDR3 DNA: TGTGCCAGCAGCCCCATAGGGATCGAGCAGTTCTTC

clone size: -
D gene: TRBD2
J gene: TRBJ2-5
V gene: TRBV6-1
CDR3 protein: CASSDGTSSLVTQYF
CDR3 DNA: TGTGCCAGCAGTGACGGGACTAGCAGCCTGGTGACCCAGTACTTC

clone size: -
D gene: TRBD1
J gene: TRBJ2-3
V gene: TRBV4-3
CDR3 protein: CASSPGQGPSTDTQYF
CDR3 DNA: TGCGCCAGCAGCCCAGGACAGGGGCCCTCCACAGATACGCAGTATTTT

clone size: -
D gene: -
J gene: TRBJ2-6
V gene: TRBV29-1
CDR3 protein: CSVGKASGANVLTF
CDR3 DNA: TGCAGCGTGGGGAAGGCCTCTGGGGCCAACGTCCTGACTTTC

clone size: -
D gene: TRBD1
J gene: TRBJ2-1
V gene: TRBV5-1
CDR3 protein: CASSVTGFSYNEQFF
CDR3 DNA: TGCGCCAGCAGCGTGACAGGGTTCTCCTACAATGAGCAGTTCTTC

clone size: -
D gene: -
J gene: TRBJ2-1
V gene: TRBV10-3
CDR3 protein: CAISVWLGGHNEQFF
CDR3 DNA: TGTGCCATCAGTGTCTGGCTAGGCGGACACAATGAGCAGTTCTTC

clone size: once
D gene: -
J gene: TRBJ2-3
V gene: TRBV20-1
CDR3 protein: CSTWAGNTDTQYF
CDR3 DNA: TGCAGTACGTGGGCAGGAAACACAGATACGCAGTATTTT

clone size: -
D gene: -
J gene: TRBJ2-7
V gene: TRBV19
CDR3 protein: CASSAPGVYEQYF
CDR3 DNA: TGTGCCAGTAGTGCTCCCGGGGTCTACGAGCAGTACTTC

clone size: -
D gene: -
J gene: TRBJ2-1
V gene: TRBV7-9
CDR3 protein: CASSLGGEQFF
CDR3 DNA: TGTGCCAGCAGCTTAGGAGGGGAGCAGTTCTTC

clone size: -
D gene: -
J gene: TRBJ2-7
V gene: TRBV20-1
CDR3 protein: CSAPGRGVYEQYF
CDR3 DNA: TGCAGTGCACCCGGGAGAGGGGTCTACGAGCAGTACTTC

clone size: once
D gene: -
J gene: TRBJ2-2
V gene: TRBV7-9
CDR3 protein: CASSLSRELFF
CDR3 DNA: TGTGCCAGCAGCTTAAGTCGGGAGCTGTTTTTT

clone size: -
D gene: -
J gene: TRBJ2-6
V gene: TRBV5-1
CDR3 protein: CASSWGALHGANVLTF
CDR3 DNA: TGCGCCAGCAGCTGGGGGGCACTTCATGGGGCCAACGTCCTGACTTTC

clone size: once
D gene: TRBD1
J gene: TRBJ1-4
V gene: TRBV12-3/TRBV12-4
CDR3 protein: CASSIQGASEKLFF
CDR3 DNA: TGTGCCAGCAGTATACAGGGGGCAAGTGAAAAACTGTTTTTT

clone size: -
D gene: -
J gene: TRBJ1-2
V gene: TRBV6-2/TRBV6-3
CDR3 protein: CASMRLDGYTF
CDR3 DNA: TGTGCCAGCATGCGCCTGGATGGCTACACCTTC